The 22 T cell receptor beta chains given below trace back to one sample, sequenced in a study of blood T cell repertoires in COVID-19. The assay was immunoSEQ multiplex PCR, and TCRdb's table has in-frame clones only and misses some. The sample carries 130,000 to 150,000 clones, around 90% recorded once. The sequenced material came from peripheral blood. The receptors here all came from a man between 65 and 80 years old with acute or convalescent COVID-19.

The rearrangement joins TRBV27 to TRBJ2-3, with D maybe TRBD1 (6 bases). The CDR3 is 14 residues long. The germline CDR1 and CDR2 sequences are MNHEY and SMNVEV (reference sequence). The V gene lost 6 bases and the J gene lost 6 bases, with 16 bases spanning the gap. The CDR3 spells CASSRQVGADTQYF. The DNA of the CDR3 is TGTGCCAGCAGCCGACAGGTGGGGGCCGATACGCAGTATTTT.

The CDR3 sequence: CASSLGWTGAVGEQYF. CDR3 DNA sequence: TGTGCCAGCAGCTTAGGGTGGACAGGTGCTGTGGGAGAGCAGTACTTC. The rearrangement uses TRBV7-6 and TRBJ2-7; TRBD1 aligns across 7 bases. Germline CDR1 SGHVS, CDR2 FNYEAQ. The V segment lost 1 base and the J segment 7 bases; nucleotides outside the gene matches: 13. This CDR3 contains 16 residues.

This clone was observed once. Different DNA sequences within this sample yield the same CDR3. The chain links TRBV5-1 to TRBJ2-7; TRBD2 matches 11 bases. Trimming removed 1 base from V and 3 bases from J; junction bases left unmatched: 0. Germline CDR1 is SGHRS and CDR2 is YFSETQ. The CDR3 runs 14 residues. CDR3 coding DNA: TGCGCCAGCAGCTTGACTAGCGGGAGCTACGAGCAGTACTTC. Translation gives CASSLTSGSYEQYF.

This chain links TRBV14 with TRBJ2-7, with 7 bases matching TRBD2. Trimming cost V 4 bases and J 5 bases; bases outside gene matches: 11. CDR3 length: 15 residues. The germline V gene encodes CDR1 SGHDN and CDR2 FVKESK. The CDR3, as DNA: TGTGCCAGCAGCCGGGGTGGACTAGTTAGCGACGAGCAGTACTTC. This codes for CASSRGGLVSDEQYF.

This chain joins TRBV5-1 and TRBJ2-7; TRBD2 aligns across 12 bases. Germline V gene sequence: CDR1 SGHRS, CDR2 YFSETQ. The CDR3 is made up of 14 amino acids. V was clipped by 4 bases and J by 3 bases; unmatched bases: 2. DNA of the CDR3: TGCGCCAGCAGCAGGACTAGCGGGAACTACGAGCAGTACTTC. Protein sequence: CASSRTSGNYEQYF.

The V call is TRBV29-1, the J call TRBJ1-2; TRBD1 is a possible D gene (6 bases). V gave up 7 bases and J gave up 4 bases, with 16 bases separating them. The germline V gene has CDR1 SQVTM and CDR2 ANQGSEA. The CDR3 contains 13 residues. The CDR3 loop is CSAAGALPYGYTF. The CDR3 DNA is TGCAGCGCTGCAGGGGCACTCCCCTATGGCTACACCTTC.

This clone was observed once. The chain is built from TRBV19 and TRBJ2-5; 7 positions match TRBD1. CDR3 size: 15 residues. Germline assignment: CDR1 LNHDA and CDR2 SQIVND (reference sequence). V shed 4 bases and J 2 bases; nucleotides not matched to a gene: 7. The CDR3 DNA reads TGTGCCAGTAGTAGGCCGACAGGGTCACAAGAGACCCAGTACTTC. Amino acid sequence: CASSRPTGSQETQYF.

The chain has TRBV11-2 and TRBJ1-4; 9 nucleotides agree with TRBD1. The germline gives CDR1 SGHAT, CDR2 FQNNGV. This CDR3 has 15 amino acids. J lost 3 bases, V lost 4 bases, and 3 bases had no gene match. The CDR3 DNA reads as TGTGCCAGCAGCTCAACAGGGGGCCCTAATGAAAAACTGTTTTTT. Residues: CASSSTGGPNEKLFF.

This chain connects TRBV7-8 to TRBJ2-7, with 9 bases identical to TRBD2. Looked up from germline, CDR1 is SGHVS and CDR2 is FQNEAQ. Losses at the gene ends were 6 bases for V and 1 base for J; bases not matched to a gene: 10. CDR3 length: 16 amino acids. In DNA, the CDR3 is TGTGCCAGCAGACCCTCTAGACTAGCGGCTTCCTACGAGCAGTACTTC. It yields the protein CASRPSRLAASYEQYF. Together with reference TRBV7-8 and TRBJ2-7, the CDR3 gives the full variable domain: GAGVSQSPRYKVAKRGQDVALRCDPISGHVSLFWYQQALGQGPEFLTYFQNEAQLDKSGLPSDRFFAERPEGSVSTLKIQRTQQEDSAVYLCASRPSRLAASYEQYFGPGTRLTVT.

This clone was observed once. The gene calls are TRBV6-6 and TRBJ2-2; TRBD1 matches at 10 bases. V shed 5 bases, J shed 4 bases, and the junction held 13 bases outside the gene matches. The CDR3 totals 18 residues. The germline V gene has CDR1 MNHNY and CDR2 SVGAGI (reference sequence). CDR3 coding DNA: TGTGCCAGCAGTCCGGGACAGGGGATTCAGTCTGGCACCGGGGAGCTGTTTTTT. As protein: CASSPGQGIQSGTGELFF.

The chain uses TRBV7-2 and TRBJ2-7; D is perhaps TRBD1 (6 bases). V lost 4 bases and J lost 10, with 11 bases in between. The CDR3 length is 11 residues. Per the germline V gene, CDR1 is SGHTA and CDR2 is FQGNSA. The CDR3: CASSSRGNQYF. CDR3 nucleotides: TGTGCCAGCAGCTCCAGGGGAAATCAGTACTTC. The full variable domain, completed using reference TRBV7-2 and TRBJ2-7, is GAGVSQSPSNKVTEKGKDVELRCDPISGHTALYWYRQSLGQGLEFLIYFQGNSAPDKSGLPSDRFSAERTGGSVSTLTIQRTQQEDSAVYLCASSSRGNQYFGPGTRLTVT.

V is TRBV7-9 and J is TRBJ1-2; 10 bases are a match to TRBD1. CDR3 size: 14 residues. Germline assignment: CDR1 SEHNR and CDR2 FQNEAQ (reference sequence). J lost 6 bases, V lost 3 bases, and 4 bases had no gene match. The CDR3 DNA sequence: TGTGCCAGCAGCTTCGATGGGACAGGGGATGGCTACACCTTC. Encoded protein: CASSFDGTGDGYTF.

The sample holds a few counts of this clone. The CDR3 DNA is TGCGCCAGCAGCTTGGACAGGAGGAACACCGGGGAGCTGTTTTTT. As protein: CASSLDRRNTGELFF. The chain links TRBV5-1 to TRBJ2-2; D is possibly TRBD1 (5 bases). The CDR3 totals 15 residues. With 0 bases removed from V and 1 base from J, the gap between germline ends came to 7 bases. The germline V gene has CDR1 SGHRS and CDR2 YFSETQ.

CDR3 loop: CASSPRDFSSGANVLTF. The CDR3 DNA reads TGTGCCAGCAGTCCCCGGGACTTCAGCTCTGGGGCCAACGTCCTGACTTTC. The J gene is TRBJ2-6, the V gene TRBV6-6, with D maybe TRBD2 (6 bases). The V end was cut by 5 bases, the J end by 0 bases, with 14 bases between. The germline gives CDR1 MNHNY, CDR2 SVGAGI (reference sequence). The CDR3 has 17 residues.

This chain uses TRBV2 with TRBJ2-2, with D tentatively TRBD1 (6 bases). With 7 bases removed from V and 3 bases from J, the gap between germline ends came to 12 bases. Germline CDR1 and CDR2: SNHLY and FYNNEI. CDR3 size: 14 residues. The CDR3 is CASKTGTHTGELFF. CDR3 nucleotides: TGTGCCAGCAAGACCGGGACACACACCGGGGAGCTGTTTTTT.

The chain recombines TRBV19 with TRBJ2-2; D is perhaps TRBD1 (5 bases). The CDR3 is 17 residues long. V was pared by 3 bases and J by 8 bases, with 22 bases between. Germline loops: CDR1 LNHDA, CDR2 SQIVND (reference sequence). Here the CDR3 reads CASSMSAPGHFPGELFF. DNA of the CDR3: TGTGCCAGTAGTATGTCCGCTCCCGGACACTTTCCAGGGGAGCTGTTTTTT.

The chain carries TRBV11-2 and TRBJ1-2; 7 bases are a match to TRBD1. The CDR3 contains 13 residues. V was clipped by 7 bases and J by 3 bases; unmatched bases: 5. Per the germline V gene, CDR1 is SGHAT and CDR2 is FQNNGV. CDR3: CASTRQGHYGYTF. Written as DNA, the CDR3 is TGTGCCAGCACCCGACAGGGACACTATGGCTACACCTTC.

The chain couples TRBV24-1 to TRBJ2-5, with D possibly being TRBD1 (7 bases). This CDR3 has 16 amino acids. V lost 4 bases, J lost 5 bases, and 19 bases lay in between. Germline V gives CDR1 KGHDR, CDR2 SFDVKD. CDR3: CATSDPRTGGWETQYF. DNA of the CDR3: TGTGCCACCAGTGACCCTAGGACAGGAGGGTGGGAGACCCAGTACTTC.

A few counts support this clone. The chain recombines TRBV6-5 with TRBJ1-3; possibly TRBD1 for D (5 bases). Germline V gene data show CDR1 as MNHEY and CDR2 as SVGAGI. The CDR3 is made up of 16 amino acids. The V end was cut by 4 bases, the J end by 7 bases, with 20 bases between. The DNA for the CDR3 is TGTGCCAGCAGTTCTACTGTGGGCAGGGCCGGTAACACCATATATTTT. Translation: CASSSTVGRAGNTIYF.

The chain carries TRBV19 and TRBJ2-3, with TRBD2 matching over 9 bases. Per germline, CDR1 LNHDA and CDR2 SQIVND (reference sequence). This CDR3 is built from 15 residues. After removal of 5 bases from V and 2 bases from J, the junction contained 5 bases not matched to a gene. CDR3 in amino acids: CASSGLAGTTDTQYF. The DNA for the CDR3 is TGTGCCAGTAGTGGGCTAGCGGGAACCACAGATACGCAGTATTTT.

The CDR3 bases are TGTGCCACCAGTGAGGGACAGGGGGCGAACGGTGGCTACACCTTC. It is translated as CATSEGQGANGGYTF. The gene calls are TRBV24-1 and TRBJ1-2, with TRBD1 identical over 12 bases. V was pared by 4 bases and J by 7 bases, with 6 bases of the junction left unmatched. This CDR3 has 15 amino acids. Germline CDR1 is KGHDR and CDR2 is SFDVKD.

This chain links TRBV7-7 with TRBJ2-1; weak D call: TRBD2 (5 bases). Germline V gene lookup returns CDR1 SSHAT and CDR2 FNYEAQ (reference sequence). The CDR3 is made up of 15 amino acids. Trimming took off 3 bases at V and 8 bases at J, with 17 bases between the two ends. CDR3 amino acids: CASSLGLAPTDEQFF. CDR3 coding DNA: TGTGCCAGCAGCTTGGGTCTAGCACCCACAGATGAGCAGTTCTTC.